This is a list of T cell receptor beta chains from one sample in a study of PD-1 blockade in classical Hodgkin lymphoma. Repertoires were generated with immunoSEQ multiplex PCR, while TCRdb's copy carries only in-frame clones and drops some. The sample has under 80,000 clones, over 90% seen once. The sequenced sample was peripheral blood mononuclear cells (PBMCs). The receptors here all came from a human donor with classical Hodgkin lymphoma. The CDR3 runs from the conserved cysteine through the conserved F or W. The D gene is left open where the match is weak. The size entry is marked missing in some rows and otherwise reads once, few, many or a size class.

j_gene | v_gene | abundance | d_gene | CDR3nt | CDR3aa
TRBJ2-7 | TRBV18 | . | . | TGTGCCAGCTCAGCCGACGAAGGGGAGCAGTACTTC | CASSADEGEQYF
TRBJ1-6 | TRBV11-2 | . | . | TGTGCCAGCAGCTCCCTTTATAATTCACCCCTCCACTTT | CASSSLYNSPLHF
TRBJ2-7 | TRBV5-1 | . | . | TGCGCCAGCAGCCCGAACGGTGGACTCCAGTACTTC | CASSPNGGLQYF
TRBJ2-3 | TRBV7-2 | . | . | TGTGCCAGCAGCTTAGCGGGGGCGCTTGGCACAGATACGCAGTATTTT | CASSLAGALGTDTQYF
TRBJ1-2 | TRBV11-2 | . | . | TGTGCCAGCAGCCCCGGGGGCCTGGGCGGCTACACCTTC | CASSPGGLGGYTF
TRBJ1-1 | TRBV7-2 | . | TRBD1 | TGTGCCAGCAGCTTGTTTGGACAGGGGAGCACTGAAGCTTTCTTT | CASSLFGQGSTEAFF
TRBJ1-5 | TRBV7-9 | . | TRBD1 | TGTGCCAGCAGCTTAGGGGGACAGGGGACACATAGCAATCAGCCCCAGCATTTT | CASSLGGQGTHSNQPQHF
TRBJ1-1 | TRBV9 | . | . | TGTGCCAGCAGCGTAGGAGTCCTGGGGTCGAACACTGAAGCTTTCTTT | CASSVGVLGSNTEAFF
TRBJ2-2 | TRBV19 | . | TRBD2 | TGTGCCAGTAGCTCTAGCGGTACCCGGGGGACCGGGGAGCTGTTTTTT | CASSSSGTRGTGELFF
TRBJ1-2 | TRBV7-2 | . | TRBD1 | TGTGCCAGCAGCTCCCGACAGGGCTATGGCTACACCTTC | CASSSRQGYGYTF
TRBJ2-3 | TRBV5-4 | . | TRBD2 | TGTGCCAGCGGGAGCGGGGGGGCCCTTGGCGGGACAGATACGCAGTATTTT | CASGSGGALGGTDTQYF
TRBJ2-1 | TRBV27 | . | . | TGTGCCAGCAGCACCTTTGAGGGTGAGCAGTTCTTC | CASSTFEGEQFF
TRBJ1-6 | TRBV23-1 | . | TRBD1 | TGCGCCAGCAGTCAACTCCGGGACAGGGGATCACCCCTCCACTTT | CASSQLRDRGSPLHF
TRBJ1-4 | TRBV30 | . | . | TGTGCCTACCTCGTGGGTGGGGCAACTAATGAAAAACTGTTTTTT | CAYLVGGATNEKLFF
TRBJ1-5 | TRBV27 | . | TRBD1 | TGTGCCAGCAGTAAAGCGGGACAGGGGGATAATCAGCCCCAGCATTTT | CASSKAGQGDNQPQHF
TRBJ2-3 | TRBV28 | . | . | TGTGCCAGCAGTTCCTTCACAGATACGCAGTATTTT | CASSSFTDTQYF
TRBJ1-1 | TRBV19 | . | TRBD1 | TGTGCCAGTGGGACAGGGAAAGAGGGGACTGAAGCTTTCTTT | CASGTGKEGTEAFF
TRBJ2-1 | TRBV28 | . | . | TGTGCCAGCACCCCGCGGACCGGCCAACAGTTCTTC | CASTPRTGQQFF
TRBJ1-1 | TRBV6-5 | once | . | TGTGCCAGCAGTTACTCGACAGGGAACACTGAAGCTTTCTTT | CASSYSTGNTEAFF
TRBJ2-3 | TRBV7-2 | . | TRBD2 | TGTGCCAGCAGCTTCGGGACTAGCGGGGGGACCCCAGATACGCAGTATTTT | CASSFGTSGGTPDTQYF
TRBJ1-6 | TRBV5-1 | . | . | TGCGCCAGCAGCTTGGAAAATTCACCCCTCCACTTT | CASSLENSPLHF
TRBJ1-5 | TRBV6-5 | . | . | TGTGCCAGCAGTCCTAGTGATAGCAATCAGCCCCAGCATTTT | CASSPSDSNQPQHF
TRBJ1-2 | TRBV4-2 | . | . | TGTGCCAGCAGCCAAGGCCTAGGAGAGACGGGGAGACGTCTCGGTGGCTACACCTTC | CASSQGLGETGRRLGGYTF
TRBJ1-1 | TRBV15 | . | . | TGTGCCACCACGGTTTCGTGGAACACTGAAGCTTTCTTT | CATTVSWNTEAFF